Each of the 14 T cell receptor beta chains below was sequenced from the same sample in a study of blood T cell repertoires in COVID-19 (TCRdb year 2020). Library preparation employed the immunoSEQ multiplex PCR assay. TCRdb limited this immuneACCESS table to in-frame rearrangements with V and J called. A share of clones is missing; checked studies link under half to unresolved V genes, and the rest is unexplained. The sample table shows around 190,000 clones, and over 75% are seen once. In total, the top ten clones hold 9.5% to 15% of the sample. The sample consisted of peripheral blood. The receptor set was obtained from a woman aged 45-60 years with acute or convalescent COVID-19.

The rearrangement joins TRBV28 to TRBJ2-7; D perhaps matches TRBD1 (6 bases). This CDR3 comprises 14 residues. Per the germline V gene, CDR1 is MDHEN and CDR2 is SYDVKM. V was shortened by 6 bases and J by 4 bases, with 16 bases between the two germline ends. The DNA for the CDR3 is TGTGCCAGCAGCAACCACAATACAGGGTACGAGCAGTACTTC. Its protein is CASSNHNTGYEQYF.

The CDR3 loop is CASSPSSGVQGEQFF. The CDR3 coding sequence is TGTGCCAGCAGTCCTTCTAGCGGGGTCCAGGGGGAGCAGTTCTTC. The rearrangement uses TRBV5-5 and TRBJ2-1; 9 nucleotides align to TRBD2. The CDR3 spans 15 residues. The V gene's germline CDR1 is SGHKS and CDR2 YYEKEE (reference sequence). The trim removed 5 bases at V and 10 bases at J, leaving 13 bases unmatched. Using reference TRBV5-5 and TRBJ2-1 for the parts outside the CDR3, the full variable domain is DAGVTQSPTHLIKTRGQQVTLRCSPISGHKSVSWYQQVLGQGPQFIFQYYEKEERGRGNFPDRFSARQFPNYSSELNVNALLLGDSALYLCASSPSSGVQGEQFFGPGTRLTVL.

The V gene is TRBV19, the J gene TRBJ2-7; 7 nucleotides match TRBD1. The V and J ends lost 8 bases and 7 bases, in that order; junction bases with no gene match: 11. Germline assignment: CDR1 LNHDA and CDR2 SQIVND (reference sequence). The CDR3 has 13 residues. The CDR3 spells CASVEGARSEQYF. In DNA, the CDR3 is TGTGCCAGTGTTGAGGGGGCGAGGAGTGAGCAGTACTTC.

This clone was observed a few times. The chain links TRBV6-5 to TRBJ1-6; the D is unclear. The V gene's germline CDR1 is MNHEY and CDR2 SVGAGI. The CDR3 has 15 residues. V gave up 6 bases and J gave up 1 base, with 10 bases separating them. The CDR3 nucleotides read TGTGCCAGCAGCGAGGGTATATCCTATAATTCACCCCTCCACTTT. Amino acids: CASSEGISYNSPLHF.

The chain has TRBV5-4 and TRBJ2-3; 11 positions agree with TRBD2. CDR3 length: 14 amino acids. Germline V lookup: CDR1 SGHNT, CDR2 YYREEE (reference sequence). V gave up 4 bases and J gave up 14 bases; unmatched junction bases: 12. CDR3 loop: CASSLLAGADLPYF. CDR3 nucleotides: TGTGCCAGCAGCCTACTAGCGGGAGCGGATTTACCGTATTTT.

This chain uses TRBV29-1 with TRBJ2-7; 13 nucleotides line up with TRBD2. CDR3 length equals 19 residues. V shed 7 bases and J 7 bases; nucleotides not matched to a gene: 25. Germline assignment: CDR1 SQVTM and CDR2 ANQGSEA. The CDR3 loop reads CSEYTRGLAGAPSYEEQYF. In DNA, the CDR3 is TGCAGCGAATATACTCGCGGACTAGCGGGAGCCCCCTCTTATGAGGAGCAGTACTTC.

V is TRBV6-5 and J is TRBJ2-7, with 7 bases fitting TRBD1. V gave up 6 bases and J gave up 1 base; unmatched junction bases: 6. Per the germline V gene, CDR1 is MNHEY and CDR2 is SVGAGI. The length of the CDR3 is 14 residues. The CDR3 nucleotides are TGTGCCAGCAGACCGAGGGGGCGTTCCTACGAGCAGTACTTC. Amino acids: CASRPRGRSYEQYF.

V gene TRBV10-3 combines with J gene TRBJ1-1; 10 bases map to TRBD1. The J segment lost 6 bases and the V segment lost 3 bases, leaving 7 bases of the junction unmatched. The CDR3 runs to 15 residues. Germline V gives CDR1 ENHRY, CDR2 SYGVKD. The CDR3 bases are TGTGCCATCAGTGACTTGGGACAGGGGATTGCTGAAGCTTTCTTT. Protein sequence: CAISDLGQGIAEAFF.

The V call is TRBV27, the J call TRBJ1-2, with a possible D match to TRBD1 (5 bases). Between the trimmed V and J ends, which lost 6 bases and 5 bases, there was a span of 13 bases. This CDR3 is 13 amino acids long. Germline V gene sequence: CDR1 MNHEY, CDR2 SMNVEV (reference sequence). CDR3 DNA sequence: TGTGCCAGCAGCCCCGACAGTGAGTATGGCTACACCTTC. The encoded protein is CASSPDSEYGYTF.

This chain uses TRBV30 with TRBJ1-5; perhaps TRBD1 as D (6 bases). Germline V gene data show CDR1 as GTSNPN and CDR2 as SVGIG (reference sequence). V gave up 5 bases and J gave up 1 base, with 15 bases separating them. The CDR3 has 15 amino acids. The CDR3 region is CAWGGQPGSNQPQHF. CDR3 bases: TGTGCCTGGGGCGGACAGCCTGGGAGCAATCAGCCCCAGCATTTT. The full variable domain, with the rest looked up from reference TRBV30 and TRBJ1-5, is SQTIHQWPATLVQPVGSPLSLECTVEGTSNPNLYWYRQAAGRGLQLLFYSVGIGQISSEVPQNLSASRPQDRQFILSSKKLLLSDSGFYLCAWGGQPGSNQPQHFGDGTRLSIL.

The chain employs TRBV5-1 and TRBJ1-2; the D is unclear. The CDR3 runs to 16 residues. In germline, CDR1 is SGHRS, CDR2 YFSETQ. Trimming removed 4 bases from V and 2 bases from J, with 18 bases in between. The CDR3 DNA reads as TGCGCCAGCAGCGCCGAACCGGACTGGTCGAACTATGGCTACACCTTC. Its translation: CASSAEPDWSNYGYTF.

V usage is TRBV6-2 or TRBV6-3 and J usage is TRBJ2-1; no firm D call. Trimming left V 6 bases short and J 6 bases short, with 24 bases between. The CDR3 extends over 17 amino acids. From germline, CDR1 is MNHEY and CDR2 SVGEGT. CDR3 region: CASRPPSGHPTFNEQFF. DNA for the CDR3: TGTGCCAGCAGACCTCCGTCCGGCCACCCGACTTTCAATGAGCAGTTCTTC.

The CDR3 loop reads CASTRQGVTANYGYTF. The CDR3 DNA reads TGTGCCAGTACGAGACAGGGGGTTACTGCTAACTATGGCTACACCTTC. V gene TRBV19 combines with J gene TRBJ1-2; 9 bases match TRBD1. Germline CDR1 is LNHDA and CDR2 is SQIVND (reference sequence). CDR3 length: 16 residues. Unmatched junction bases numbered 9, after V lost 7 bases and J lost 0 bases.

V usage is TRBV6-5 and J usage is TRBJ2-1; tentatively, D is TRBD2 (6 bases). Germline V gene data show CDR1 as MNHEY and CDR2 as SVGAGI. This CDR3 comprises 12 residues. V lost 6 bases and J 10 bases, leaving 13 bases between the germline ends. Here the CDR3 DNA reads TGTGCCAGCAGAAAGGCGGGGCTCGAGCAGTTCTTC. It yields the protein CASRKAGLEQFF.